This TCR beta chain originates from a study of blood T cell repertoires in COVID-19. Study background: Italy, Spain and the United States were the sources of the convalescent and acute COVID-19 samples. PBMCs, B-cell-depleted T cells, or T cells provided the cDNA or gDNA that made up the material.

V shed 4 bases and J shed 0 bases, with 6 bases lying between them. Germline lookup yields CDR1 SQVTM and CDR2 ANQGSEA. The CDR3 extends over 13 amino acids. Ages ranged from about 18 to 89 years, with residence in under 25 US areas. Donors in Cohort 3 counted as recovered after two negative PCRs, clearance, or symptom resolution. This table comes from immunoSEQ multiplex PCR, and its TCRdb copy is limited to in-frame clones, with some not included. The sample records about 310,000 clones, approximately 88% being singletons. The V gene is TRBV29-1, the J gene TRBJ2-2; no reliable D call. The sequenced material came from PBMCs or T cells enriched from blood (not recorded which). The sequence derives from a young woman who had recovered from COVID-19. CDR3 coding DNA: TGCAGCGTTGGAGGATCGAACACCGGGGAGCTGTTTTTT. Translated, it gives CSVGGSNTGELFF.